This T cell receptor (beta chain) was captured by sequencing in a study of blood T cell repertoires in COVID-19. As for the study in general: Spain, Italy and the United States supplied samples that represented acute and convalescent COVID-19.

Germline CDR1 SEHNR, CDR2 FQNEAQ (reference sequence). This CDR3 has 15 amino acids. Trimming shortened V by 5 bases and J by 5 bases, and 15 bases separated the two germline ends. Here immunoSEQ multiplex PCR was the method, and the copy in TCRdb shows in-frame clones only, minus some. The sample holds about 86,000 clones, approximately 79% seen once. The receptor comes from a man in his 70s with acute or convalescent COVID-19. This chain joins TRBV7-9 and TRBJ2-2, with D possibly matching TRBD1 (5 bases). Sequences were obtained from peripheral blood. The CDR3 DNA sequence: TGTGCCAGCAGCCGACAAACAGGTGGAACCGGGGAGCTGTTTTTT. Protein: CASSRQTGGTGELFF. The variable domain in full, completed from reference TRBV7-9 and TRBJ2-2, reads DTGVSQNPRHKITKRGQNVTFRCDPISEHNRLYWYRQTLGQGPEFLTYFQNEAQLEKSRLLSDRFSAERPKGSFSTLEIQRTEQGDSAMYLCASSRQTGGTGELFFGEGSRLTVL.